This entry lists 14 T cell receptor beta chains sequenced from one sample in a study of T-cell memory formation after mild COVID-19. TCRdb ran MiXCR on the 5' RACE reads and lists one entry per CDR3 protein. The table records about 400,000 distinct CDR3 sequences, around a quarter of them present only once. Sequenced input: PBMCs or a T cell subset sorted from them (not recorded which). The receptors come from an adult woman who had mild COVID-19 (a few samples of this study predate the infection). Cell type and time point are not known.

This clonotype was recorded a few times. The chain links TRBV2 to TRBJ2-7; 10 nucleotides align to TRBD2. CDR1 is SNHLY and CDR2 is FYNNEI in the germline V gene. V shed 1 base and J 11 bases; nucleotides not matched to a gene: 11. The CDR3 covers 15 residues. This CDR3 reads CASSEGTSGKVGEYF. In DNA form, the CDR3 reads TGTGCCAGCAGTGAAGGTACTAGCGGGAAGGTTGGGGAGTACTTC.

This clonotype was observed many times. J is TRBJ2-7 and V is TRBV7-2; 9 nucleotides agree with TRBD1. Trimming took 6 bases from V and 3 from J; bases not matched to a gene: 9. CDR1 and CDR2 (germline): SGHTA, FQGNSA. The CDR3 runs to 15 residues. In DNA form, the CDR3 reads TGTGCCAGCAGTTTCTCCGGGACAGGGTTCTACGAGCAGTACTTC. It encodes CASSFSGTGFYEQYF.

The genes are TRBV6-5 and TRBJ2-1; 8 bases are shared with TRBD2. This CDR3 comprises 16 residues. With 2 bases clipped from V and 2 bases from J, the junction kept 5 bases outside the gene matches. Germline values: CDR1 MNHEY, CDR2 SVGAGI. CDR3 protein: CASSYVGSGTYNEQFF. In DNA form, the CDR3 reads TGTGCCAGCAGTTACGTCGGTAGCGGGACCTACAATGAGCAGTTCTTC.

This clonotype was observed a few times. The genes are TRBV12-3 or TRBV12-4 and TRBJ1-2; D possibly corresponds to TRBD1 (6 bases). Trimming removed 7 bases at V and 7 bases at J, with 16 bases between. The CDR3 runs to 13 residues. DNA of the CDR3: TGTGCCAGCACCCCTACAGGGTTTGGTGGCTACACCTTC. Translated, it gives CASTPTGFGGYTF.

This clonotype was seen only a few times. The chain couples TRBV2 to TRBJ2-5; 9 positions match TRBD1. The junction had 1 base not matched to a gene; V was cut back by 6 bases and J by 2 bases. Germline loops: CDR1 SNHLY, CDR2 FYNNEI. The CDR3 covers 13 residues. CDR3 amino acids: CASSGQGQETQYF. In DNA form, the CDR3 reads TGTGCCAGCAGCGGACAGGGGCAAGAGACCCAGTACTTC.

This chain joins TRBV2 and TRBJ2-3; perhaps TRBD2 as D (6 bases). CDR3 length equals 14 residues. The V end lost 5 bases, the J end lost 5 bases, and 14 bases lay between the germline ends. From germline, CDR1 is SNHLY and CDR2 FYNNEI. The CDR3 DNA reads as TGTGCCAGCAGTAGTAGACTAGTGGGAGATACGCAGTATTTT. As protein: CASSSRLVGDTQYF.

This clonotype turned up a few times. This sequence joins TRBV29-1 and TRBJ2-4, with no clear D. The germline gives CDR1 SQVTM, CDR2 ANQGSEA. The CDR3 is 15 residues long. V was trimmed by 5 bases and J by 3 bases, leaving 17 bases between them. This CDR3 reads CSVFTYKSGKNIQYF. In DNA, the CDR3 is TGCAGCGTTTTCACCTACAAGTCTGGCAAAAACATTCAGTACTTC.

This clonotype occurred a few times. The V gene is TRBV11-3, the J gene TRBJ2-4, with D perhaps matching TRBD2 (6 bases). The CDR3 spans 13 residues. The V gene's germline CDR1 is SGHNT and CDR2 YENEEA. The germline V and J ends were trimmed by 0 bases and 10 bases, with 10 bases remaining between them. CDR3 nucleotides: TGTGCCAGCAGCTTAGACGGGGGACTGATTCAGTACTTC. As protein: CASSLDGGLIQYF.

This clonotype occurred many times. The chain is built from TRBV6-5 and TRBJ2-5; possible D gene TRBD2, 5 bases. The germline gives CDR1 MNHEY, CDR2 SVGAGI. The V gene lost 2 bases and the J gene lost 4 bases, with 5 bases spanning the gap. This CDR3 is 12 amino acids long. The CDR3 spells CASSYRGETQYF. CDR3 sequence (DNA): TGTGCCAGCAGTTACCGGGGAGAGACCCAGTACTTC.

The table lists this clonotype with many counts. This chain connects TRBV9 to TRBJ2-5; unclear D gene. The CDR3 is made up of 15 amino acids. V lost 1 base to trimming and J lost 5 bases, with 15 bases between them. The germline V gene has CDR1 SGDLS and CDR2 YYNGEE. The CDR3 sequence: CASSVTTGSGETQYF. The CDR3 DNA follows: TGTGCCAGCAGCGTAACGACCGGGTCCGGGGAGACCCAGTACTTC. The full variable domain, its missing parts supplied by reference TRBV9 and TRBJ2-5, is DSGVTQTPKHLITATGQRVTLRCSPRSGDLSVYWYQQSLDQGLQFLIQYYNGEERAKGNILERFSAQQFPDLHSELNLSSLELGDSALYFCASSVTTGSGETQYFGPGTRLLVL.

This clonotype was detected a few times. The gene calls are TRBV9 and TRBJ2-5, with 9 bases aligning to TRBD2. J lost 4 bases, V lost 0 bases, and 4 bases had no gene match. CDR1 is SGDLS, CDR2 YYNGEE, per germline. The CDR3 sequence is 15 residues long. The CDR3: CASSVGLAGRETQYF. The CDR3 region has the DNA TGTGCCAGCAGCGTAGGTCTAGCGGGGAGAGAGACCCAGTACTTC.

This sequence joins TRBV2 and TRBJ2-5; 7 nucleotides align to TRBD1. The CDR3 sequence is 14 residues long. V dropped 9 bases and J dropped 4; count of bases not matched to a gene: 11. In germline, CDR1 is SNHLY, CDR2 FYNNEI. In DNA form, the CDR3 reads TGTGCCAGTGAAAGGGACAGCCGGCCAGAGACCCAGTACTTC. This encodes CASERDSRPETQYF.

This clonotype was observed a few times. CDR3 sequence reads: CASSDSGTSYNEQFF. The CDR3 bases are TGTGCCAGCAGCGACTCCGGGACATCCTACAATGAGCAGTTCTTC. The chain is built from TRBV7-6 and TRBJ2-1; D might be TRBD1 (6 bases). This CDR3 has 15 amino acids. Looked up from germline, CDR1 is SGHVS and CDR2 is FNYEAQ. V was cut by 5 bases and J by 1 base, with 12 bases left in between.

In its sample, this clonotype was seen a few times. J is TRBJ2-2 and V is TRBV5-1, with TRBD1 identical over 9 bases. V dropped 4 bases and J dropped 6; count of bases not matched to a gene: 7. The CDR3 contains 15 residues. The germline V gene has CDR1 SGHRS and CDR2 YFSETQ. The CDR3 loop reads CASSLRTGASGELFF. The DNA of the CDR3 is TGCGCCAGCAGCCTGAGGACAGGGGCGTCCGGGGAGCTGTTTTTT. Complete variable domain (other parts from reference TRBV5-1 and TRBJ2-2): KAGVTQTPRYLIKTRGQQVTLSCSPISGHRSVSWYQQTPGQGLQFLFEYFSETQRNKGNFPGRFSGRQFSNSRSEMNVSTLELGDSALYLCASSLRTGASGELFFGEGSRLTVL.